This is a list of T cell receptor beta chains from one sample in a study of T cell responses to AZD1222 COVID-19 vaccine. Generated by immunoSEQ multiplex PCR, the TCRdb table keeps only in-frame clones and is missing some. The sample consists of roughly 160,000 clones, 90% of them appearing once. Specimen: peripheral blood, collected on day 0 of AZD1222 vaccination. Receptor source: an adult in good health. The CDR3 runs from the conserved cysteine through the conserved F or W. Each record gives: J gene, D gene, clone size, V gene, CDR3 protein, CDR3 DNA. D genes are given only for firm matches. Size is stated for part of the rows, as once, few or many counts, or as a class when the clone is expanded.

j_call: TRBJ1-2; d_call: .; clone_size: once; v_call: TRBV4-3; cdr3_aa: CASSRAWGENNYGYTF; cdr3_nt: TGCGCCAGCAGCCGGGCTTGGGGAGAAAATAACTATGGCTACACCTTC
j_call: TRBJ2-7; d_call: TRBD1; clone_size: once; v_call: TRBV5-6; cdr3_aa: CASSGGQGPYEQYF; cdr3_nt: TGTGCCAGCAGCGGCGGACAGGGACCCTACGAGCAGTACTTC
j_call: TRBJ1-6; d_call: TRBD1; clone_size: .; v_call: TRBV9; cdr3_aa: CASSVFDRGESPLHF; cdr3_nt: TGTGCCAGCAGCGTATTTGACAGGGGAGAGTCACCCCTCCACTTT
j_call: TRBJ2-3; d_call: .; clone_size: .; v_call: TRBV9; cdr3_aa: CASGRGGVTDTQYF; cdr3_nt: TGTGCCAGCGGACGAGGGGGGGTCACAGATACGCAGTATTTT
j_call: TRBJ1-2; d_call: .; clone_size: .; v_call: TRBV7-9; cdr3_aa: CASSPGDGYTF; cdr3_nt: TGTGCCAGCAGTCCCGGGGATGGCTACACCTTC
j_call: TRBJ1-1; d_call: .; clone_size: .; v_call: TRBV6-5; cdr3_aa: CASSYSISGYNTEAFF; cdr3_nt: TGTGCCAGCAGTTACTCGATATCCGGGTACAACACTGAAGCTTTCTTT
j_call: TRBJ2-7; d_call: .; clone_size: .; v_call: TRBV5-5; cdr3_aa: CASSLRAGNSYEQYF; cdr3_nt: TGTGCCAGCAGCTTGAGGGCAGGGAATTCCTACGAGCAGTACTTC
j_call: TRBJ2-3; d_call: .; clone_size: .; v_call: TRBV5-1; cdr3_aa: CASSLALTNTDTQYF; cdr3_nt: TGCGCCAGCAGCTTAGCCCTTACAAACACAGATACGCAGTATTTT
j_call: TRBJ1-2; d_call: TRBD1; clone_size: .; v_call: TRBV5-1; cdr3_aa: CASSLDTGGNYGYTF; cdr3_nt: TGCGCCAGCAGCTTGGACACAGGGGGCAACTATGGCTACACCTTC
j_call: TRBJ1-5; d_call: .; clone_size: .; v_call: TRBV28; cdr3_aa: CASREVPGNQPQHF; cdr3_nt: TGTGCCAGCAGGGAGGTCCCGGGCAATCAGCCCCAGCATTTT
j_call: TRBJ2-5; d_call: TRBD2; clone_size: .; v_call: TRBV7-3; cdr3_aa: CASSLAGPGETQYF; cdr3_nt: TGTGCCAGCAGTCTAGCGGGGCCCGGGGAGACCCAGTACTTC
j_call: TRBJ2-3; d_call: .; clone_size: .; v_call: TRBV6-5; cdr3_aa: CASKGGADTQYF; cdr3_nt: TGTGCCAGCAAGGGGGGGGCAGATACGCAGTATTTT
j_call: TRBJ1-3; d_call: .; clone_size: .; v_call: TRBV7-9; cdr3_aa: CASSPPRSFENTIYF; cdr3_nt: TGTGCCAGCAGCCCCCCGAGAAGCTTCGAAAACACCATATATTTT
j_call: TRBJ2-7; d_call: TRBD1; clone_size: few; v_call: TRBV11-2; cdr3_aa: CASSRTGKVSEQYF; cdr3_nt: TGTGCCAGCAGCCGGACAGGGAAGGTCAGCGAGCAGTACTTC
j_call: TRBJ1-5; d_call: .; clone_size: .; v_call: TRBV15; cdr3_aa: CATSRTQGRNQPQHF; cdr3_nt: TGTGCCACCAGCAGAACTCAGGGGAGAAATCAGCCCCAGCATTTT
j_call: TRBJ2-3; d_call: TRBD2; clone_size: .; v_call: TRBV14; cdr3_aa: CASSPLAGGSADTQYF; cdr3_nt: TGTGCCAGCAGCCCGCTAGCGGGGGGGTCGGCAGATACGCAGTATTTT
j_call: TRBJ2-7; d_call: .; clone_size: once; v_call: TRBV11-1; cdr3_aa: CASSSPHTGRGGEQYF; cdr3_nt: TGTGCCAGCAGCTCACCCCATACAGGCAGGGGGGGCGAGCAGTACTTC
j_call: TRBJ1-3; d_call: TRBD1; clone_size: once; v_call: TRBV29-1; cdr3_aa: CSATGVGGGNTIYF; cdr3_nt: TGCAGCGCAACAGGGGTCGGTGGGGGAAACACCATATATTTT
j_call: TRBJ2-3; d_call: .; clone_size: .; v_call: TRBV15; cdr3_aa: CATSPRGRTDTQYF; cdr3_nt: TGTGCCACCAGCCCCCGGGGACGCACAGATACGCAGTATTTT
j_call: TRBJ1-1; d_call: .; clone_size: .; v_call: TRBV11-2; cdr3_aa: CASSLAGDEAFF; cdr3_nt: TGTGCCAGCAGCTTAGCCGGAGATGAAGCTTTCTTT
j_call: TRBJ1-5; d_call: .; clone_size: few; v_call: TRBV6-1; cdr3_aa: CASSEFKGSNQPQHF; cdr3_nt: TGTGCCAGCAGTGAATTTAAGGGGAGCAATCAGCCCCAGCATTTT
j_call: TRBJ2-5; d_call: TRBD2; clone_size: .; v_call: TRBV2; cdr3_aa: CASTFPQTSGLQETQYF; cdr3_nt: TGTGCCAGCACCTTCCCCCAGACTAGCGGCTTACAAGAGACCCAGTACTTC
j_call: TRBJ1-4; d_call: .; clone_size: .; v_call: TRBV28; cdr3_aa: CASSQKSGVIGEKLFF; cdr3_nt: TGTGCCAGCAGCCAAAAATCAGGGGTGATCGGCGAAAAACTGTTTTTT
j_call: TRBJ1-1; d_call: .; clone_size: .; v_call: TRBV5-1; cdr3_aa: CASSGGGNTEAFF; cdr3_nt: TGCGCCAGCAGCGGTGGGGGGAACACTGAAGCTTTCTTT
j_call: TRBJ2-1; d_call: .; clone_size: .; v_call: TRBV9; cdr3_aa: CASSAPGISYNEQFF; cdr3_nt: TGTGCCAGCAGCGCCCCCGGGATCTCCTACAATGAGCAGTTCTTC
j_call: TRBJ2-2; d_call: .; clone_size: .; v_call: TRBV28; cdr3_aa: CASSRDDTGELFF; cdr3_nt: TGTGCCAGCAGTCGCGATGACACCGGGGAGCTGTTTTTT
j_call: TRBJ2-1; d_call: .; clone_size: .; v_call: TRBV2; cdr3_aa: CASTLGPPEQFF; cdr3_nt: TGTGCCAGCACCCTTGGACCTCCGGAGCAGTTCTTC
j_call: TRBJ2-1; d_call: .; clone_size: .; v_call: TRBV4-3; cdr3_aa: CASSLSRASSYNEQFF; cdr3_nt: TGCGCCAGCAGCCTGTCCAGGGCGAGCTCCTACAATGAGCAGTTCTTC
j_call: TRBJ1-4; d_call: .; clone_size: .; v_call: TRBV2; cdr3_aa: CASSEQGPNSNEKLFF; cdr3_nt: TGTGCCAGCAGTGAACAGGGCCCCAACTCTAATGAAAAACTGTTTTTT
j_call: TRBJ1-2; d_call: .; clone_size: .; v_call: TRBV20-1; cdr3_aa: CSAIRGYTF; cdr3_nt: TGCAGTGCTATAAGGGGCTACACCTTC
j_call: TRBJ1-2; d_call: .; clone_size: .; v_call: TRBV12-3/TRBV12-4; cdr3_aa: CASSPGPNYGYTF; cdr3_nt: TGTGCCAGCAGCCCCGGACCTAACTATGGCTACACCTTC
j_call: TRBJ2-3; d_call: .; clone_size: .; v_call: TRBV3-1/TRBV3-2; cdr3_aa: CASSQRGTARYTDTQYF; cdr3_nt: TGTGCCAGCAGCCAACGGGGGACAGCGCGATACACAGATACGCAGTATTTT
j_call: TRBJ1-1; d_call: .; clone_size: .; v_call: TRBV9; cdr3_aa: CASSVEYLASRAFF; cdr3_nt: TGTGCCAGCAGCGTAGAATATCTGGCCTCTCGGGCTTTCTTT
j_call: TRBJ2-2; d_call: .; clone_size: .; v_call: TRBV7-9; cdr3_aa: CASSPQGRLNGELFF; cdr3_nt: TGTGCCAGCAGCCCCCAGGGGCGCCTAAACGGGGAGCTGTTTTTT
j_call: TRBJ1-5; d_call: TRBD1; clone_size: .; v_call: TRBV28; cdr3_aa: CASSSTDRGAQPQHF; cdr3_nt: TGTGCCAGCAGTTCAACGGACAGGGGCGCTCAGCCCCAGCATTTT
j_call: TRBJ1-1; d_call: .; clone_size: .; v_call: TRBV18; cdr3_aa: CASSPGLNTEAFF; cdr3_nt: TGTGCCAGCTCACCAGGGTTGAACACTGAAGCTTTCTTT
j_call: TRBJ2-3; d_call: TRBD1; clone_size: once; v_call: TRBV5-5; cdr3_aa: CASSPGTGSDTQYF; cdr3_nt: TGTGCCAGCAGTCCCGGGACAGGGTCAGATACGCAGTATTTT
j_call: TRBJ1-4; d_call: .; clone_size: .; v_call: TRBV5-4; cdr3_aa: CASSLAGSSDTANEKLFF; cdr3_nt: TGTGCCAGCAGCTTGGCCGGATCCTCAGACACGGCGAATGAAAAACTGTTTTTT
j_call: TRBJ2-7; d_call: .; clone_size: .; v_call: TRBV7-3; cdr3_aa: CASSFQGSDEQYF; cdr3_nt: TGTGCCAGCAGCTTTCAAGGTTCCGACGAGCAGTACTTC
j_call: TRBJ2-6; d_call: .; clone_size: .; v_call: TRBV4-1; cdr3_aa: CASSQAEGAGANVLTF; cdr3_nt: TGCGCCAGCAGCCAAGCCGAGGGAGCCGGGGCCAACGTCCTGACTTTC
j_call: TRBJ1-4; d_call: .; clone_size: .; v_call: TRBV4-3; cdr3_aa: CASSQVQDHEKLFF; cdr3_nt: TGCGCCAGCAGCCAAGTACAGGATCATGAAAAACTGTTTTTT
j_call: TRBJ2-2; d_call: .; clone_size: .; v_call: TRBV6-1; cdr3_aa: CASSEDGSTGELFF; cdr3_nt: TGTGCCAGCAGTGAAGATGGGAGCACCGGGGAGCTGTTTTTT
j_call: TRBJ1-6; d_call: TRBD1; clone_size: once; v_call: TRBV6-1; cdr3_aa: CASSEEGAPSPLHF; cdr3_nt: TGTGCCAGCAGTGAAGAGGGGGCGCCATCACCCCTCCACTTT
j_call: TRBJ2-3; d_call: TRBD1; clone_size: .; v_call: TRBV14; cdr3_aa: CASSQDLGQGALSDTQYF; cdr3_nt: TGTGCCAGCAGCCAAGACTTGGGGCAGGGGGCGTTATCAGATACGCAGTATTTT
j_call: TRBJ1-2; d_call: TRBD1; clone_size: once; v_call: TRBV15; cdr3_aa: CATSRDRGVEGGYTF; cdr3_nt: TGTGCCACCAGCAGAGACAGGGGGGTAGAAGGTGGCTACACCTTC
j_call: TRBJ1-1; d_call: .; clone_size: .; v_call: TRBV2; cdr3_aa: CASIRGAAEAFF; cdr3_nt: TGTGCCAGCATCCGGGGGGCGGCTGAAGCTTTCTTT
j_call: TRBJ1-4; d_call: .; clone_size: .; v_call: TRBV28; cdr3_aa: CASSFEGFKEKLFF; cdr3_nt: TGTGCCAGCAGTTTCGAGGGGTTCAAAGAAAAACTGTTTTTT
j_call: TRBJ2-2; d_call: .; clone_size: few; v_call: TRBV11-2; cdr3_aa: CASSLVGQGRSGELFF; cdr3_nt: TGTGCCAGCAGCTTAGTTGGGCAGGGTAGATCCGGGGAGCTGTTTTTT
j_call: TRBJ1-2; d_call: .; clone_size: .; v_call: TRBV28; cdr3_aa: CASSPPRGAFYGYTF; cdr3_nt: TGTGCCAGCAGCCCTCCACGGGGGGCGTTCTATGGCTACACCTTC
j_call: TRBJ2-3; d_call: TRBD1; clone_size: .; v_call: TRBV12-3/TRBV12-4; cdr3_aa: CASSPDRATQYF; cdr3_nt: TGTGCCAGCAGCCCGGACAGGGCCACGCAGTATTTT